This entry is about one T cell receptor beta chain. This record comes from a study of blood T cell repertoires in COVID-19. Assay: immunoSEQ multiplex PCR; the TCRdb copy retains only in-frame clones and omits some. The repertoire holds over 150,000 clones, with more than 60% as singletons. This CDR3 region has 17 residues. Germline assignment: CDR1 SGHRS and CDR2 YFSETQ. V gave up 3 bases and J gave up 1 base; unmatched junction bases: 5. The sequence derives from a woman between 45 and 60 years old with acute or convalescent COVID-19. The specimen sequenced was peripheral blood. J is TRBJ1-6 and V is TRBV5-1, with TRBD1 matching over 9 bases. The chain's CDR3 is CASSYGQGMSYNSPLHF. The CDR3 DNA reads TGCGCCAGCAGCTATGGACAGGGGATGTCCTATAATTCACCCCTCCACTTT.